Presented here are 9 T cell receptor beta chains from one specimen sequenced in a study of CD8+CD57+ T cells in acquired aplastic anemia. Patients included in sequencing had previously demonstrated CD8+CD57+ cell expansion by flow cytometry. Genomic DNA, serving as template, underwent TCR beta VDJ and CDR3 profiling. A single record per CDR3 protein comes from TCRdb applying MiXCR to the reads. The sample includes fewer than 300,000 distinct CDR3 sequences, less than 85% seen only once; the top ten take 35% to 50%. Sequencing used sorted CD4+, CD8+, or CD8+CD57+ T cells (not recorded which) from PBMCs. These receptors were obtained from a human donor with aplastic anemia.

A note on this clonotype: At one boundary the junction diverges from the germline segment, which might be a read error. The chain employs TRBV7-8 and TRBJ2-3, with a tentative D call TRBD2 (5 bases). The CDR3 runs to 14 residues. Germline V gene data show CDR1 as SGHVS and CDR2 as FQNEAQ. The CDR3 spells CASSLAGSTWEQYF. In DNA form, the CDR3 reads TGTGCCAGCAGCTTAGCGGGCAGTACGTGGGAGCAGTACTTT.

The V call is TRBV19, the J call TRBJ1-2; D remains ambiguous. The length of the CDR3 is 13 residues. In germline, CDR1 is LNHDA, CDR2 SQIVND (reference sequence). V gave up 7 bases and J gave up 6 bases, with 15 bases separating them. This chain's CDR3 is CASIPAGSHGYTF. In nucleotides, the CDR3 is TGTGCCAGTATCCCTGCGGGCAGCCATGGCTACACCTTC.

The rearrangement joins TRBV4-2 to TRBJ2-7; 7 bases agree with TRBD1. The CDR3 is made up of 14 amino acids. The V gene end was trimmed by 6 bases and the J gene end by 2 bases; junction bases not matched to a gene: 7. Germline V CDR1 and CDR2: LGHNA, YNFKEQ. CDR3 protein: CASSFSGQTYEQYF. The CDR3 DNA sequence: TGTGCCAGCAGTTTCTCGGGACAGACCTACGAGCAGTACTTC.

The rearrangement joins TRBV7-8 to TRBJ2-7; no clear D. With 9 bases removed from V and 2 bases from J, the gap between germline ends came to 14 bases. CDR3 length: 13 residues. Germline CDR1 reads SGHVS; CDR2 reads FQNEAQ. CDR3 DNA: TGTGCCAGTAGTATCTGTGATCCCTACGAGCAGTACTTC. Protein sequence: CASSICDPYEQYF.

The J gene is TRBJ2-3, the V gene TRBV7-6; D is perhaps TRBD1 or TRBD2 (5 bases each). Per germline, CDR1 SGHVS and CDR2 FNYEAQ. The CDR3 contains 16 residues. V was shortened by 0 bases and J by 11 bases, with 21 bases between the two germline ends. The DNA for the CDR3 is TGTGCCAGCAGCTTAGCCCACGGGGCAAAAGAGAACCAGCAGTATTTT. Translating it yields CASSLAHGAKENQQYF. Filled out from reference TRBV7-6 and TRBJ2-3, the complete variable domain reads GAGVSQSPRYKVTKRGQDVALRCDPISGHVSLYWYRQALGQGPEFLTYFNYEAQQDKSGLPNDRFSAERPEGSISTLTIQRTEQRDSAMYRCASSLAHGAKENQQYFGPGTRLTVL.

The rearrangement joins TRBV20-1 to TRBJ1-6; a possible D gene is TRBD1 (5 bases). Germline values: CDR1 DFQATT, CDR2 SNEGSKA (reference sequence). The CDR3 runs to 14 residues. Trimming shortened V by 1 base and J by 8 bases, and 12 bases separated the two germline ends. As DNA, the CDR3 is TGCAGTGCTAGAGCCCACCGAGGGGATTCACCCCTCCACTTT. Translating it yields CSARAHRGDSPLHF.

Regarding this clonotype: Since no conserved phenylalanine or tryptophan closes the CDR3, a read error is the likely cause. The DNA is omitted, as the CDR3 cannot be located on it reliably, and the CDR3 follows TCRdb's listing. The V gene is TRBV7-3, the J gene TRBJ2-3; TRBD1 is taken as the D call from the table, unchecked against the DNA. The CDR3 has 13 residues if both end residues are counted. Germline V gene sequence: CDR1 SGHTA, CDR2 FQGTGA. CDR3: CASGDGGTGAKYL.

This chain links TRBV7-8 with TRBJ2-3, with D perhaps TRBD1 (6 bases). The ends were cut back, 6 bases at V and 14 bases at J, with 21 bases in the middle. CDR1 is SGHVS, CDR2 FQNEAQ, per germline. This CDR3 has 13 residues. The chain's CDR3 is CASRVGGRDKTYF. The DNA of the CDR3 is TGTGCCAGCAGGGTAGGGGGAAGAGACAAGACGTATTTT.

V and J are TRBV10-3 and TRBJ2-7; D is perhaps TRBD1 (6 bases). The CDR3 runs to 11 residues. Germline V gene sequence: CDR1 ENHRY, CDR2 SYGVKD. Trimming left V 10 bases short and J 3 bases short, with 10 bases between. CDR3 in DNA: TGTGCCACTGTGGACAGCTACGAGCAGTACTTC. Encoded protein: CATVDSYEQYF.